A selection of T cell receptor beta chains follows, all from one sample in a study of T cells after yellow fever vaccination. TCRdb analysed the 5' RACE reads with MiXCR anew, one entry per CDR3 protein. The top ten hold around 46% of the sample, which has approximately 120,000 distinct CDR3 sequences, about 15% seen once. The source was CD8+ T cells sorted from PBMCs, collected 5 days after the yellow fever booster vaccination. The receptors were gathered from a man aged 18 to 30 who received the YFV17D yellow fever vaccine. The CDR3 runs from the conserved cysteine through the conserved F or W. The D gene is left open where the match is weak. Rows may omit the clone size; those that give it use once, few, many or a size class.

clone_size: few
v_call: TRBV5-1
d_call: NA
j_call: TRBJ2-4
cdr3_aa: CASSLAPNIQYF
cdr3_nt: TGCGCCAGCAGCTTGGCCCCTAACATTCAGTACTTC

clone_size: NA
v_call: TRBV13
d_call: NA
j_call: TRBJ2-2
cdr3_aa: CASSRAGGATLNTGELFF
cdr3_nt: TGTGCCAGCAGCCGAGCTGGGGGCGCAACCTTGAACACCGGGGAGCTGTTTTTT

clone_size: few
v_call: TRBV11-2
d_call: NA
j_call: TRBJ1-4
cdr3_aa: CASSLDIRVGNEKLFF
cdr3_nt: TGTGCCAGCAGCTTAGATATCAGGGTTGGTAATGAAAAACTGTTTTTT

clone_size: NA
v_call: TRBV4-1
d_call: NA
j_call: TRBJ1-4
cdr3_aa: CASSQPRETHNEKLFF
cdr3_nt: TGCGCCAGCAGCCAGCCCAGGGAGACTCATAATGAAAAACTGTTTTTT

clone_size: once
v_call: TRBV6-2/TRBV6-3
d_call: NA
j_call: TRBJ2-1
cdr3_aa: CASHGGVGGGNEQFF
cdr3_nt: TGTGCCAGCCACGGAGGGGTCGGGGGCGGCAATGAGCAGTTCTTC

clone_size: NA
v_call: TRBV13
d_call: TRBD2
j_call: TRBJ2-1
cdr3_aa: CASTERGGSYNEQFF
cdr3_nt: TGTGCCAGCACTGAGCGGGGGGGCTCCTACAATGAGCAGTTCTTC

clone_size: few
v_call: TRBV3-1
d_call: TRBD1
j_call: TRBJ2-2
cdr3_aa: CASSQSQGATGELFF
cdr3_nt: TGTGCCAGCAGCCAATCACAGGGGGCGACCGGGGAGCTGTTTTTT

clone_size: many
v_call: TRBV11-2
d_call: TRBD1
j_call: TRBJ2-3
cdr3_aa: CASSPAGQVMADTQYF
cdr3_nt: TGTGCCAGCAGCCCGGCGGGACAGGTCATGGCAGATACGCAGTATTTT

clone_size: few
v_call: TRBV12-3/TRBV12-4
d_call: NA
j_call: TRBJ2-1
cdr3_aa: CASSLRSVGREYNEQFF
cdr3_nt: TGTGCCAGCAGTTTAAGGTCCGTCGGCAGGGAATACAATGAGCAGTTCTTC

clone_size: NA
v_call: TRBV4-2
d_call: NA
j_call: TRBJ2-3
cdr3_aa: CASSQEQRGGADTQYF
cdr3_nt: TGTGCCAGCAGCCAAGAGCAGAGAGGGGGGGCAGATACGCAGTATTTT

clone_size: few
v_call: TRBV29-1
d_call: NA
j_call: TRBJ2-1
cdr3_aa: CSVEGGRGGF
cdr3_nt: TGCAGCGTTGAGGGGGGTAGAGGGGGCTTC

clone_size: NA
v_call: TRBV27
d_call: NA
j_call: TRBJ1-5
cdr3_aa: CASSYYSNQPQHF
cdr3_nt: TGTGCCAGCAGTTATTATAGCAATCAGCCCCAGCATTTT

clone_size: many
v_call: TRBV4-2
d_call: NA
j_call: TRBJ1-1
cdr3_aa: CASSPGGNTEAFF
cdr3_nt: TGTGCCAGCAGCCCCGGGGGGAACACTGAAGCTTTCTTT

clone_size: NA
v_call: TRBV29-1
d_call: NA
j_call: TRBJ2-7
cdr3_aa: CSVLTGIYEQYF
cdr3_nt: TGCAGCGTTTTAACAGGTATCTACGAGCAGTACTTC

clone_size: NA
v_call: TRBV29-1
d_call: NA
j_call: TRBJ2-1
cdr3_aa: CSVEEYASNEQFF
cdr3_nt: TGCAGCGTTGAAGAGTACGCAAGCAATGAGCAGTTCTTC

clone_size: NA
v_call: TRBV15
d_call: TRBD1
j_call: TRBJ1-4
cdr3_aa: CATSSLTGVGTNEKLFF
cdr3_nt: TGTGCCACCAGCAGCCTGACAGGGGTCGGAACTAATGAAAAACTGTTTTTT

clone_size: few
v_call: TRBV12-3/TRBV12-4
d_call: NA
j_call: TRBJ2-1
cdr3_aa: CASSIDPSSYNEQFF
cdr3_nt: TGTGCCAGCAGTATCGACCCGAGCTCCTACAATGAGCAGTTCTTC

clone_size: NA
v_call: TRBV5-1
d_call: TRBD1
j_call: TRBJ1-1
cdr3_aa: CASSSGQGVMNTEAFF
cdr3_nt: TGCGCCAGCAGCTCCGGACAGGGGGTTATGAACACTGAAGCTTTCTTT

clone_size: NA
v_call: TRBV5-6
d_call: NA
j_call: TRBJ1-6
cdr3_aa: CASSLEGFSDSYNSPLHF
cdr3_nt: TGTGCCAGCAGCTTGGAAGGCTTCAGCGACTCCTATAATTCACCCCTCCACTTT

clone_size: few
v_call: TRBV7-6
d_call: NA
j_call: TRBJ2-3
cdr3_aa: CASTNTGPTDTQYF
cdr3_nt: TGTGCCAGCACCAACACCGGCCCCACAGATACGCAGTATTTT

clone_size: NA
v_call: TRBV20-1
d_call: NA
j_call: TRBJ1-1
cdr3_aa: CSAGPPSATEAFF
cdr3_nt: TGCAGTGCTGGGCCCCCCTCGGCAACTGAAGCTTTCTTT

clone_size: many
v_call: TRBV6-6
d_call: NA
j_call: TRBJ1-3
cdr3_aa: CASSYLASGGNTIYF
cdr3_nt: TGTGCCAGCAGTTACCTCGCGTCCGGTGGAAACACCATATATTTT

clone_size: NA
v_call: TRBV9
d_call: TRBD2
j_call: TRBJ2-5
cdr3_aa: CASSGGLAVQETQYF
cdr3_nt: TGTGCCAGCAGCGGAGGGCTAGCGGTCCAAGAGACCCAGTACTTC

clone_size: many
v_call: TRBV4-2
d_call: NA
j_call: TRBJ1-3
cdr3_aa: CASSQDPSSGNTIYF
cdr3_nt: TGTGCCAGCAGCCAAGACCCCAGCTCTGGAAACACCATATATTTT

clone_size: NA
v_call: TRBV6-2/TRBV6-3
d_call: NA
j_call: TRBJ1-1
cdr3_aa: CASSHRATEAFF
cdr3_nt: TGTGCCAGCAGCCACAGGGCCACTGAAGCTTTCTTT

clone_size: few
v_call: TRBV5-6
d_call: NA
j_call: TRBJ2-3
cdr3_aa: CASSFSGTQYF
cdr3_nt: TGTGCCAGCAGCTTTTCCGGTACGCAGTATTTT

clone_size: NA
v_call: TRBV6-2/TRBV6-3
d_call: NA
j_call: TRBJ2-1
cdr3_aa: CASSYSLGGYNEQFF
cdr3_nt: TGTGCCAGCAGTTACTCTTTGGGGGGCTACAATGAGCAGTTCTTC

clone_size: few
v_call: TRBV7-6
d_call: TRBD2
j_call: TRBJ2-3
cdr3_aa: CASSRSGGHTDTQYF
cdr3_nt: TGTGCCAGCAGCAGGAGCGGGGGCCACACAGATACGCAGTATTTT

clone_size: NA
v_call: TRBV4-2
d_call: TRBD1
j_call: TRBJ2-2
cdr3_aa: CASSPDRGNTGELFF
cdr3_nt: TGTGCCAGCAGCCCCGACAGGGGGAACACCGGGGAGCTGTTTTTT

clone_size: few
v_call: TRBV10-3
d_call: NA
j_call: TRBJ1-1
cdr3_aa: CAISDINEDTEAFF
cdr3_nt: TGTGCCATCAGTGACATTAATGAGGACACTGAAGCTTTCTTT

clone_size: few
v_call: TRBV4-1
d_call: TRBD2
j_call: TRBJ2-7
cdr3_aa: CASSELAGGIKEQYF
cdr3_nt: TGCGCCAGCAGCGAATTAGCGGGGGGGATCAAGGAGCAGTACTTC

clone_size: NA
v_call: TRBV2
d_call: NA
j_call: TRBJ2-1
cdr3_aa: CASSGVGSIEQFF
cdr3_nt: TGTGCCAGCAGTGGAGTCGGCAGCATCGAGCAGTTCTTC

clone_size: many
v_call: TRBV20-1
d_call: NA
j_call: TRBJ1-5
cdr3_aa: CSARDTAREYWTQHF
cdr3_nt: TGCAGTGCTAGAGATACGGCGAGGGAGTATTGGACCCAGCATTTT

clone_size: NA
v_call: TRBV2
d_call: NA
j_call: TRBJ1-5
cdr3_aa: CASSAGGPIFNQPQHF
cdr3_nt: TGTGCCAGCAGTGCCGGGGGACCCATCTTCAATCAGCCCCAGCATTTT

clone_size: NA
v_call: TRBV12-3/TRBV12-4
d_call: NA
j_call: TRBJ2-5
cdr3_aa: CASSFGVGLQETQYF
cdr3_nt: TGTGCCAGCAGCTTTGGGGTAGGACTCCAAGAGACCCAGTACTTC

clone_size: NA
v_call: TRBV12-5
d_call: NA
j_call: TRBJ2-2
cdr3_aa: CASGLVSLGELFF
cdr3_nt: TGTGCTAGTGGTTTAGTTAGCCTCGGGGAGCTGTTTTTT

clone_size: NA
v_call: TRBV5-1
d_call: TRBD2
j_call: TRBJ2-3
cdr3_aa: CASSSLAGEITDTQYF
cdr3_nt: TGCGCCAGCAGCTCCCTAGCGGGGGAGATCACAGATACGCAGTATTTT

clone_size: few
v_call: TRBV6-5
d_call: NA
j_call: TRBJ2-3
cdr3_aa: CASSYLGTTDTQYF
cdr3_nt: TGTGCCAGCAGTTATTTGGGGACCACAGATACGCAGTATTTT

clone_size: NA
v_call: TRBV6-1
d_call: NA
j_call: TRBJ2-5
cdr3_aa: CASSERNQETQYF
cdr3_nt: TGTGCCAGCAGTGAGAGAAACCAAGAGACCCAGTACTTC

clone_size: NA
v_call: TRBV27
d_call: TRBD2
j_call: TRBJ2-7
cdr3_aa: CASSFGTGGGYEQYF
cdr3_nt: TGTGCCAGCAGTTTTGGAACAGGCGGGGGCTACGAGCAGTACTTC

clone_size: few
v_call: TRBV7-8
d_call: TRBD2
j_call: TRBJ2-2
cdr3_aa: CASGGGSGELFF
cdr3_nt: TGTGCCAGCGGGGGGGGGTCCGGGGAGCTGTTTTTT